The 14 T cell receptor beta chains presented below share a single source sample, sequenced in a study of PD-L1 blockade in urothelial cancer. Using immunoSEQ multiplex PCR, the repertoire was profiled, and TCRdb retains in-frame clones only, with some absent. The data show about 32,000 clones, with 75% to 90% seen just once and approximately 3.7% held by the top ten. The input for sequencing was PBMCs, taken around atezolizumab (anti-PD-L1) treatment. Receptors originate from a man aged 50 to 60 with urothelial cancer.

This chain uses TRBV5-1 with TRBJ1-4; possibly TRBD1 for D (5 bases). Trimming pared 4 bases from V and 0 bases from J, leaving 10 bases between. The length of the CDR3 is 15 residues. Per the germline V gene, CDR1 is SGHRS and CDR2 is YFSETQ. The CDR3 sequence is CASSRDSATNEKLFF. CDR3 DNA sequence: TGCGCCAGCAGCCGAGACAGTGCAACTAATGAAAAACTGTTTTTT.

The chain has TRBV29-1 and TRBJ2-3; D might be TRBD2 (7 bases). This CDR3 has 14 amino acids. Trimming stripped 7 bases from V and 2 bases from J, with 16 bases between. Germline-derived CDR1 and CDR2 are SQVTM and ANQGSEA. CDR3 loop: CSATRGGITDTQYF. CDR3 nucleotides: TGCAGCGCCACGAGGGGGGGTATCACAGATACGCAGTATTTT.

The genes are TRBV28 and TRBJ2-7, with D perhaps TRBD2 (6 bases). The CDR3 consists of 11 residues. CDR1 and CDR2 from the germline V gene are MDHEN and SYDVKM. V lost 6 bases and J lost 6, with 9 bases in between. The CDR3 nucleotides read TGTGCCAGCAGGGAGGGGCGCGAGCAGTACTTC. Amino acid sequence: CASREGREQYF.

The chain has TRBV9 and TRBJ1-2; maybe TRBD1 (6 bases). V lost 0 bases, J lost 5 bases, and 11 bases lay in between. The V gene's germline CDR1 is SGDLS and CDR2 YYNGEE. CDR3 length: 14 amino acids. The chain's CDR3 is CASSVAAGAYGYTF. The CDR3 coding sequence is TGTGCCAGCAGCGTAGCTGCAGGGGCGTATGGCTACACCTTC.

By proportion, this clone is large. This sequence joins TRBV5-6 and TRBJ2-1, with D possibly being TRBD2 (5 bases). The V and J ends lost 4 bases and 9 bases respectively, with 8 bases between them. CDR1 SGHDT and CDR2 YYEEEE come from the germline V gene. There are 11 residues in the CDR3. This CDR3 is CASSVSGEQFF. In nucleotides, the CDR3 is TGTGCCAGCAGCGTCAGCGGTGAGCAGTTCTTC.

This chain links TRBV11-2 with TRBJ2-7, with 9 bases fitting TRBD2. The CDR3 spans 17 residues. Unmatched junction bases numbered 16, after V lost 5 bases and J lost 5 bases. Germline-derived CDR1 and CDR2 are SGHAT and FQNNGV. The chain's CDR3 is CASSPLAGLAGVDEQYF. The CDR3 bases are TGTGCCAGCAGCCCCCTAGCGGGTTTAGCGGGAGTAGACGAGCAGTACTTC.

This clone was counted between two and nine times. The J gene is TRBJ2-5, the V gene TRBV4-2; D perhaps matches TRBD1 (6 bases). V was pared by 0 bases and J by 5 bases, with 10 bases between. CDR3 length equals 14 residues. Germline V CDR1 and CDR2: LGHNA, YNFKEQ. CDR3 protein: CASSQDRRGETQYF. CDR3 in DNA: TGTGCCAGCAGCCAAGATCGCAGGGGCGAGACCCAGTACTTC.

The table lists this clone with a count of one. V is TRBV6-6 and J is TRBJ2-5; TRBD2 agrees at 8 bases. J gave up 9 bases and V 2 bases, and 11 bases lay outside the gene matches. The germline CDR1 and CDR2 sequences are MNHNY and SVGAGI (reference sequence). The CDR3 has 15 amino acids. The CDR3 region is CASSYGLAGFTAQYF. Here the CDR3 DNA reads TGTGCCAGCAGTTACGGGTTAGCGGGATTTACGGCCCAGTACTTC.

The CDR3 sequence: CASSLETGTVRTYEQYF. CDR3 sequence (DNA): TGTGCCAGCAGCTTAGAGACCGGGACAGTGCGTACGTACGAGCAGTACTTC. The chain carries TRBV7-8 and TRBJ2-7; 7 bases map to TRBD1. The V segment lost 1 base and the J segment 4 bases; nucleotides outside the gene matches: 13. CDR3 size: 17 residues. Per the germline V gene, CDR1 is SGHVS and CDR2 is FQNEAQ.

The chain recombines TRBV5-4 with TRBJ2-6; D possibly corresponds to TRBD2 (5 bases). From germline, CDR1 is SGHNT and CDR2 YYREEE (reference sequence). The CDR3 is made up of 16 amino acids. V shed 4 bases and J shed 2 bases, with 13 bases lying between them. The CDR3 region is CASSPPTGTGANVLTF. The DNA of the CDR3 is TGTGCCAGCAGCCCACCCACCGGGACTGGGGCCAACGTCCTGACTTTC.

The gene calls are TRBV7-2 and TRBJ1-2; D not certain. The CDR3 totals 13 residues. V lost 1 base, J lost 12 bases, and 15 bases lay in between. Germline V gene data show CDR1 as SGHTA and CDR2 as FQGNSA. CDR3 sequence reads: CASSLGARRVDTF. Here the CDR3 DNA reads TGTGCCAGCAGCTTAGGTGCCAGGCGGGTCGACACCTTC.

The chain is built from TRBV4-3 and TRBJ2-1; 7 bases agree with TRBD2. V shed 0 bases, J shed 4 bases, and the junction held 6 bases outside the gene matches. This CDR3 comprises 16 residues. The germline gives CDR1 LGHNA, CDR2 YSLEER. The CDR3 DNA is TGCGCCAGCAGCCAAGATAGTAGCGGGTCTTACAATGAGCAGTTCTTC. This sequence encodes CASSQDSSGSYNEQFF.

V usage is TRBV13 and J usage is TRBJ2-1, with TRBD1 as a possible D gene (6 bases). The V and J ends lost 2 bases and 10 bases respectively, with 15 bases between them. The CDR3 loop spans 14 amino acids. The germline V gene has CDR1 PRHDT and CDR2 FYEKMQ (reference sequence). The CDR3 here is CASSLIIRGREQFF. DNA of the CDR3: TGTGCCAGCAGCTTAATAATCAGGGGACGGGAGCAGTTCTTC.

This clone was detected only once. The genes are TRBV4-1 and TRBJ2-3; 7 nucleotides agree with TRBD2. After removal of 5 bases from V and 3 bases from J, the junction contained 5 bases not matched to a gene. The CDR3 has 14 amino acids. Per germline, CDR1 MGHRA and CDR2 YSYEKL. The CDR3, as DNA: TGCGCCAGCAGCTGGGGGGGTGGGACAGATACGCAGTATTTT. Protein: CASSWGGGTDTQYF.